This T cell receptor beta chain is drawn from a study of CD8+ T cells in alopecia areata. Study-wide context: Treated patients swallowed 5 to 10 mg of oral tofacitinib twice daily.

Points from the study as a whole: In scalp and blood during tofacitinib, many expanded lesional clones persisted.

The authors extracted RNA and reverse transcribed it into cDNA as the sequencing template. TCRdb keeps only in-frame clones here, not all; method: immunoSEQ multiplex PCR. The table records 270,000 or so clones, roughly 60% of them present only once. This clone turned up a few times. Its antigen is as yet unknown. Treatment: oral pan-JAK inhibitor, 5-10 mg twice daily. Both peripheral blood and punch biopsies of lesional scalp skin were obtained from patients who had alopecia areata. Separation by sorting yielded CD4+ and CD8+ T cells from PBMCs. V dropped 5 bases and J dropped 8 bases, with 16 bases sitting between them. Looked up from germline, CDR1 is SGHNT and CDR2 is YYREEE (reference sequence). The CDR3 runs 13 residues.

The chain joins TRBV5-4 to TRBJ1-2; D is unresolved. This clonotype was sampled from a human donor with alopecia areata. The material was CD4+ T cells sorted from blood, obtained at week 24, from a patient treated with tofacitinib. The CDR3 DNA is TGTGCCAGCAGGGCTTCCGGAGTCCGCGGCTACACCTTC. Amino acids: CASRASGVRGYTF.